Following are 25 T cell receptor beta chains from one sample sequenced in a study of T cell changes during pregnancy in multiple sclerosis. TCRdb keeps only in-frame clones here, not all; method: immunoSEQ multiplex PCR. The sample lists some 74,000 clones, about 92% occurring once. Specimen: peripheral blood, collected before pregnancy. These receptors were taken from a female donor with multiple sclerosis, enrolled in a pregnancy study.

The rearrangement links TRBV28 to TRBJ2-1, with TRBD2 matching 10 bases. CDR3 length equals 12 residues. CDR1 and CDR2 from the germline V gene are MDHEN and SYDVKM. V lost 7 bases, J lost 10 bases, and 4 bases stayed unmatched. The CDR3 DNA reads as TGTGCCAGCAACCCTAGCGGGAGCGAGCAGTTCTTC. As protein: CASNPSGSEQFF.

The V and J genes are TRBV7-9 and TRBJ2-7, with D possibly matching TRBD2 (6 bases). Germline V CDR1 and CDR2: SEHNR, FQNEAQ (reference sequence). The ends were cut back, 1 base at V and 7 bases at J, with 8 bases in the middle. The length of the CDR3 is 12 residues. DNA of the CDR3: TGTGCCAGCAGCTTAGTAGGACTAGAGCAGTACTTC. Translation: CASSLVGLEQYF.

This sequence joins TRBV4-3 and TRBJ2-1, with 8 nucleotides matching TRBD1. In germline, CDR1 is LGHNA, CDR2 YSLEER. The CDR3 sequence is 17 residues long. The V segment lost 3 bases and the J segment 3 bases; nucleotides outside the gene matches: 10. The CDR3 spells CASSQRETRGHYNEQFF. CDR3 sequence (DNA): TGCGCCAGCAGCCAGAGAGAGACCAGGGGGCACTACAATGAGCAGTTCTTC.

This clone was counted between two and nine times. V is TRBV7-3 and J is TRBJ2-1; D might be TRBD2 (5 bases). The germline V gene has CDR1 SGHTA and CDR2 FQGTGA. The CDR3 has 14 residues. V was trimmed by 2 bases and J by 5 bases, leaving 10 bases between them. The CDR3 DNA sequence: TGTGCCAGCAGCTTATCGGGAATGGACAATGAGCAGTTCTTC. This sequence encodes CASSLSGMDNEQFF.

V gene TRBV29-1 combines with J gene TRBJ1-2; D possibly corresponds to TRBD1 (6 bases). V shed 4 bases and J shed 1 base, with 10 bases lying between them. The germline V gene has CDR1 SQVTM and CDR2 ANQGSEA. This CDR3 is 13 amino acids long. DNA of the CDR3: TGCAGCGTTGGGGGGGGCAATAACTATGGCTACACCTTC. Translation gives CSVGGGNNYGYTF.

The chain recombines TRBV4-3 with TRBJ2-3; no clear D. V was shortened by 3 bases and J by 1 base, with 8 bases between the two germline ends. Germline values: CDR1 LGHNA, CDR2 YSLEER. The CDR3 has 14 residues. The CDR3 sequence: CASSQPGRTDTQYF. The DNA for the CDR3 is TGCGCCAGCAGCCAGCCCGGTCGCACAGATACGCAGTATTTT.

The genes are TRBV2 and TRBJ2-2, with 11 bases aligning to TRBD1. The CDR3 has 17 residues. V gave up 5 bases and J gave up 6 bases; unmatched junction bases: 11. Looked up from germline, CDR1 is SNHLY and CDR2 is FYNNEI. CDR3 in DNA: TGTGCCAGCAGTCCATTAGGACAGGGGGCGCCCCCCGGGGAGCTGTTTTTT. As protein: CASSPLGQGAPPGELFF.

The chain uses TRBV5-6 and TRBJ2-1, with TRBD2 matching 9 bases. Germline values: CDR1 SGHDT, CDR2 YYEEEE. The CDR3 is made up of 15 amino acids. V dropped 4 bases and J dropped 7; count of bases not matched to a gene: 9. This CDR3 reads CASSTIAGAGNEQFF. For the CDR3, the DNA is TGTGCCAGCAGCACCATAGCGGGAGCGGGGAATGAGCAGTTCTTC.

The genes are TRBV7-9 and TRBJ2-7, with D maybe TRBD1 (6 bases). CDR3 length equals 16 residues. Germline CDR1 reads SEHNR; CDR2 reads FQNEAQ (reference sequence). V was pared by 2 bases and J by 0 bases, with 14 bases between. The CDR3 is CASSLKRDILSYEQYF. CDR3 nucleotides: TGTGCCAGCAGCTTAAAACGGGACATTCTCTCCTACGAGCAGTACTTC.

The chain links TRBV18 to TRBJ2-3, with TRBD2 as a possible D gene (5 bases). This CDR3 has 15 residues. V was trimmed by 5 bases and J by 2 bases, leaving 14 bases between them. Germline assignment: CDR1 KGHSH and CDR2 LQKENI. CDR3 sequence: CASSSPEGYTDTQYF. Written as DNA, the CDR3 is TGTGCCAGCTCATCCCCCGAGGGCTACACAGATACGCAGTATTTT. The full variable domain, completed using reference TRBV18 and TRBJ2-3, is NAGVMQNPRHLVRRRGQEARLRCSPMKGHSHVYWYRQLPEEGLKFMVYLQKENIIDESGMPKERFSAEFPKEGPSILRIQQVVRGDSAAYFCASSSPEGYTDTQYFGPGTRLTVL.

The chain links TRBV5-6 to TRBJ1-1, with TRBD1 as a possible D gene (5 bases). Trimming removed 6 bases from V and 14 bases from J, with 17 bases in between. The CDR3 has 11 residues. The germline V gene encodes CDR1 SGHDT and CDR2 YYEEEE. Here the CDR3 reads CASTIQVSCFF. The CDR3 nucleotides are TGTGCCAGCACGATACAGGTTTCCTGCTTCTTT. The full variable domain, its missing parts supplied by reference TRBV5-6 and TRBJ1-1, is DAGVTQSPTHLIKTRGQQVTLRCSPKSGHDTVSWYQQALGQGPQFIFQYYEEEERQRGNFPDRFSGHQFPNYSSELNVNALLLGDSALYLCASTIQVSCFFGQGTRLTVV.

This sequence joins TRBV28 and TRBJ1-1; 10 nucleotides align to TRBD1. The V segment lost 1 base and the J segment 4 bases; nucleotides outside the gene matches: 6. Per the germline V gene, CDR1 is MDHEN and CDR2 is SYDVKM. This CDR3 region has 16 residues. The CDR3 DNA follows: TGTGCCAGCAGTTTATTCGGTGGGACAGGGGTCACTGAAGCTTTCTTT. The encoded protein is CASSLFGGTGVTEAFF.

The chain combines TRBV29-1 with TRBJ2-3; D perhaps matches TRBD1 (6 bases). Germline CDR1 SQVTM, CDR2 ANQGSEA. Trimming took off 5 bases at V and 2 bases at J, with 14 bases between the two ends. CDR3 length: 14 amino acids. The CDR3 region is CSVSGQLLTDTQYF. The DNA for the CDR3 is TGCAGCGTTTCTGGACAGCTTCTCACAGATACGCAGTATTTT.

This chain uses TRBV19 with TRBJ1-1, with D uncertain. Germline lookup yields CDR1 LNHDA and CDR2 SQIVND (reference sequence). V gave up 2 bases and J gave up 1 base, with 5 bases separating them. The CDR3 spans 13 residues. CDR3 nucleotide sequence: TGTGCCAGTAGTATAAGAGGGAACACTGAAGCTTTCTTT. It specifies CASSIRGNTEAFF.

The rearrangement uses TRBV19 and TRBJ2-7; D not resolved. The CDR3 runs to 13 residues. Germline CDR1 and CDR2: LNHDA and SQIVND (reference sequence). The V end was cut by 5 bases, the J end by 0 bases, with 8 bases between. In nucleotides, the CDR3 is TGTGCCAGTAGTTTTTCTATCTCCTACGAGCAGTACTTC. Translating gives CASSFSISYEQYF.

J is TRBJ2-3 and V is TRBV4-3; tentative D call: TRBD1 (6 bases). Trimming stripped 1 base from V and 3 bases from J, with 14 bases between. Germline V gene sequence: CDR1 LGHNA, CDR2 YSLEER. The length of the CDR3 is 16 residues. Here the CDR3 reads CASSQVGAGRTDTQYF. The CDR3 DNA reads as TGCGCCAGCAGCCAAGTGGGGGCAGGGCGGACAGATACGCAGTATTTT.

The genes are TRBV5-6 and TRBJ2-7; possibly TRBD2 for D (7 bases). Trimming took off 4 bases at V and 0 bases at J, with 17 bases between the two ends. CDR3 length: 16 amino acids. Germline lookup yields CDR1 SGHDT and CDR2 YYEEEE. The CDR3, as DNA: TGTGCCAGCAGCCATCGATCCCGGGGGGCCTCCTACGAGCAGTACTTC. Its translation is CASSHRSRGASYEQYF.

J is TRBJ2-3 and V is TRBV7-8; no firm D call. V lost 6 bases and J 2 bases, leaving 12 bases between the germline ends. CDR3 length: 14 residues. CDR1 is SGHVS, CDR2 FQNEAQ, per germline. CDR3: CASRPPGNTDTQYF. The DNA for the CDR3 is TGTGCCAGCAGACCTCCGGGTAACACAGATACGCAGTATTTT.

The chain couples TRBV6-4 to TRBJ1-2; no definite D call. V was trimmed by 5 bases and J by 7 bases, leaving 17 bases between them. The CDR3 sequence is 14 residues long. Per germline, CDR1 MRHNA and CDR2 SNTAGT. This chain's CDR3 is CASSPEEHMGGYTF. As DNA, the CDR3 is TGTGCCAGCAGTCCCGAGGAGCATATGGGTGGCTACACCTTC.

In the case of this clone: The sample holds other DNA sequences that translate to the same CDR3. The gene calls are TRBV4-1 and TRBJ2-7, with D unresolved. Germline assignment: CDR1 MGHRA and CDR2 YSYEKL. The CDR3 sequence is 14 residues long. The germline V and J ends were trimmed by 0 bases and 3 bases, with 9 bases remaining between them. CDR3 region: CASSQEFQVYEQYF. In nucleotides, the CDR3 is TGCGCCAGCAGCCAAGAATTCCAGGTCTACGAGCAGTACTTC.

For the CDR3, the DNA is TGTGCCTGGAGTGTCGGGGTTAACTATGGCTACACCTTC. Its protein is CAWSVGVNYGYTF. This chain connects TRBV30 to TRBJ1-2; D not resolved. V was trimmed by 0 bases and J by 1 base, leaving 6 bases between them. The germline CDR1 and CDR2 sequences are GTSNPN and SVGIG (reference sequence). The CDR3 is made up of 13 amino acids.

This chain connects TRBV5-5 to TRBJ2-7, with 11 bases aligning to TRBD1. Trimming at V came to 5 bases and at J to 4 bases, leaving 11 bases not matched to a gene. Germline lookup yields CDR1 SGHKS and CDR2 YYEKEE (reference sequence). The CDR3 sequence is 16 residues long. CDR3 sequence reads: CASSRTGQGVSYEQYF. The CDR3 coding sequence is TGTGCCAGCAGTCGGACGGGACAGGGGGTTTCGTACGAGCAGTACTTC.

The chain recombines TRBV6-1 with TRBJ1-5; 11 positions agree with TRBD1. CDR1 and CDR2 (germline): MNHNS, SASEGT. There are 15 residues in the CDR3. The V and J ends lost 7 bases and 4 bases, in that order; junction bases with no gene match: 6. The CDR3 bases are TGTGCCAGCAATGCCGGGACAGGGGGGAATCAGCCCCAGCATTTT. Protein sequence: CASNAGTGGNQPQHF.

The rearrangement links TRBV21-1 to TRBJ2-1; the D segment call TRBD1 is taken from the table without a DNA check. TRBV21-1 is a pseudogene locus. This CDR3 has 18 amino acids. The CDR3 reads CASSKAGTGDFLGNEQFF. The DNA of the CDR3 is TGTGCCAGCAGCAAAGCCGGGACAGGGGACTTTCTGGGCAATGAGCAGTTCTTC.

V gene TRBV28 combines with J gene TRBJ1-1; TRBD1 agrees at 10 bases. This CDR3 is built from 13 residues. The V and J ends lost 3 bases and 5 bases, in that order; junction bases with no gene match: 0. Germline V CDR1 and CDR2: MDHEN, SYDVKM. The CDR3: CASSLDRGTEAFF. Written as DNA, the CDR3 is TGTGCCAGCAGTTTGGACAGGGGGACTGAAGCTTTCTTT. Full variable domain (missing parts from reference TRBV28 and TRBJ1-1): DVKVTQSSRYLVKRTGEKVFLECVQDMDHENMFWYRQDPGLGLRLIYFSYDVKMKEKGDIPEGYSVSREKKERFSLILESASTNQTSMYLCASSLDRGTEAFFGQGTRLTVV.